This TCR beta chain was identified during a study of blood T cells in healthy people across ages. This clonotype was counted at least ten times. Its antigen remains unidentified. The V end lost 0 bases, the J end lost 6 bases, and 17 bases lay between the germline ends. The CDR3 loop spans 16 amino acids. Germline V lookup: CDR1 SGHTS, CDR2 YDEGEE. It was with a sample-barcoded 5' primer and a J-beta primer mix that a second PCR of about 7 to 12 cycles was run. Each cDNA was tagged by a template-switch adaptor containing 12 random nucleotides. MiXCR was run by TCRdb on the 5' RACE reads, yielding one entry per CDR3 protein. This table has some 690,000 distinct CDR3 sequences, approximately 22% appearing once. Findings and limits, study-wide: Estimates based on one million T cells were treated as lower bounds. Since the PBMCs were unsorted, naive and antigen-experienced cells could not be conclusively compared.

The TCR comes from a man aged 70-80 years in good health. Sample: blood. The rearrangement uses TRBV5-8 and TRBJ2-3; D is perhaps TRBD2 (6 bases). The CDR3 DNA is TGTGCCAGCAGCTTGGGGACTACTAGCTTTTACGATACGCAGTATTTT. It translates to CASSLGTTSFYDTQYF.